These T cell receptor beta chains were read from a single sample in a study of cytomegalovirus exposure and HLA in healthy donors. Some clones are missing from TCRdb's copy, which holds only in-frame ones; the method was immunoSEQ multiplex PCR. The sample holds 150,000 or so clones, 73% seen once. Specimen: PBMCs. Source of these receptors: a woman between 18 and 29 years old in good health and CMV-seronegative. Both conserved end residues are part of each CDR3. D genes are given only for firm matches. A clone size is listed for some rows: how often the clone was seen (once, few, many), or a class if it is expanded.

v_gene,d_gene,j_gene,abundance,CDR3aa,CDR3nt
TRBV7-3,.,TRBJ2-7,few,CASSLLRDSYEQYF,TGTGCCAGCAGCCTCCTCCGGGACTCCTACGAGCAGTACTTC
TRBV15,TRBD2,TRBJ2-3,.,CATGGPGTSFSTDTQYF,TGTGCCACCGGGGGACCCGGGACTAGCTTTAGCACAGATACGCAGTATTTT
TRBV4-1,.,TRBJ1-2,.,CASSQGVRFGYTF,TGCGCCAGCAGCCAAGGAGTGCGGTTTGGCTACACCTTC
TRBV5-1,TRBD2,TRBJ2-1,.,CASSSRGGGATLSYNEQFF,TGCGCCAGCAGCTCCCGGGGCGGGGGGGCTACCCTCTCCTACAATGAGCAGTTCTTC
TRBV5-8,TRBD2,TRBJ2-1,few,CASSLDVTGGLAGRGEQFF,TGTGCCAGCAGCTTAGACGTGACAGGGGGACTAGCGGGGAGAGGAGAGCAGTTCTTC
TRBV21-1,.,TRBJ2-5,.,CASSDSQETQYF,TGTGCCAGCAGCGACAGTCAAGAGACCCAGTACTTC
TRBV7-9,.,TRBJ1-1,few,CASSLAHAFF,TGTGCCAGCAGCTTAGCACACGCTTTCTTT
TRBV6-1,TRBD1,TRBJ2-3,few,CASRLKGTGENTQYF,TGTGCCAGCAGGCTGAAGGGGACAGGGGAAAATACGCAGTATTTT
TRBV9,TRBD1,TRBJ2-7,few,CASSEGDRGYEQYF,TGTGCCAGCAGCGAAGGGGACAGGGGGTACGAGCAGTACTTC
TRBV7-8,.,TRBJ1-3,.,CASSLAAQGNTIYF,TGTGCCAGCAGCTTAGCTGCCCAGGGAAACACCATATATTTT